The rows below give T cell receptor beta chains drawn from one sample of a study of OX40 agonist ivuxolimab in advanced cancers. Using immunoSEQ multiplex PCR, the repertoire was profiled, and TCRdb retains in-frame clones only, with some absent. The table includes tens of thousands of clones, 89% detected once. Material: CD4+ or CD8+ T cells sorted from blood, obtained in a trial of the OX40 agonist ivuxolimab. The receptors originated from an adult with an advanced solid tumor such as melanoma, head and neck, liver or kidney cancer. The CDR3 runs from the conserved cysteine through the conserved F or W. Fields, in order: clone size, V gene, CDR3 length, J gene, D gene, CDR3 protein, CDR3 DNA. The D gene is left open where the match is weak. The size entry is marked missing in some rows and otherwise reads once, few, many or a size class.

>NA|TRBV28|17|TRBJ1-5|NA
CASSWGEGGYSNQPQHF
TGTGCCAGCAGTTGGGGTGAGGGGGGGTATAGCAATCAGCCCCAGCATTTT
>NA|TRBV27|15|TRBJ1-2|NA
CASSAGTASNYGYTF
TGTGCCAGCAGTGCCGGGACGGCTTCTAACTATGGCTACACCTTC
>NA|TRBV10-1|16|TRBJ1-2|NA
CASSESGGRRLYGYTF
TGCGCCAGCAGTGAGTCCGGCGGACGAAGGCTCTATGGCTACACCTTC
>NA|TRBV9|14|TRBJ2-7|NA
CASSVAQGGYEQYF
TGTGCCAGCAGCGTAGCTCAAGGGGGCTACGAGCAGTACTTC
>NA|TRBV5-1|12|TRBJ2-1|NA
CASSLIAWEQFF
TGCGCCAGCAGCTTGATAGCGTGGGAGCAGTTCTTC
>NA|TRBV27|12|TRBJ1-2|NA
CASSSSGFGYTF
TGTGCCAGCAGTTCTTCAGGGTTCGGCTACACCTTC
>NA|TRBV5-1|17|TRBJ2-3|TRBD2
CASSLFGTSDSTDTQYF
TGCGCCAGCAGCTTGTTCGGGACTAGCGATAGCACAGATACGCAGTATTTT
>NA|TRBV28|14|TRBJ1-2|TRBD1
CATRDRGLFRGYTF
TGTGCCACCCGGGACAGGGGGCTTTTTCGTGGCTACACCTTC
>NA|TRBV6-5|14|TRBJ1-5|NA
CASSYSGGHQPQHF
TGTGCCAGCAGTTACTCAGGGGGACATCAGCCCCAGCATTTT
>NA|TRBV19|14|TRBJ1-1|NA
CASSLTGWNTEAFF
TGTGCCAGTAGTTTAACAGGTTGGAACACTGAAGCTTTCTTT
>NA|TRBV4-1|13|TRBJ2-7|NA
CASSQQASYEQYF
TGCGCCAGCAGCCAACAGGCTTCCTACGAGCAGTACTTC
>NA|TRBV15|15|TRBJ1-3|NA
CATSRDQAEGNTIYF
TGTGCCACCAGCAGAGATCAGGCAGAAGGAAACACCATATATTTT
>once|TRBV7-6|14|TRBJ2-7|NA
CASSWTVSSYEQYF
TGTGCCAGCAGCTGGACAGTTAGCTCCTACGAGCAGTACTTC
>NA|TRBV15|14|TRBJ2-2|TRBD1
CATSRTGDTGELFF
TGTGCCACCAGCAGGACAGGGGATACCGGGGAGCTGTTTTTT
>NA|TRBV11-2|16|TRBJ2-5|TRBD2
CASSPLLAGGSETQYF
TGTGCCAGCAGCCCACTACTAGCGGGGGGATCGGAGACCCAGTACTTC
>NA|TRBV30|14|TRBJ2-1|TRBD2
CAWKDLAGENEQFF
TGTGCCTGGAAAGATCTAGCGGGAGAGAATGAGCAGTTCTTC
>NA|TRBV7-6|12|TRBJ1-3|NA
CASSLLGNTIYF
TGTGCCAGCAGCTTATTGGGAAACACCATATATTTT
>NA|TRBV25-1|15|TRBJ2-1|TRBD2
CASRGRDYLANEQFF
TGTGCCAGCAGGGGGAGGGACTACCTTGCCAATGAGCAGTTCTTC
>NA|TRBV29-1|12|TRBJ1-1|NA
CNVDWANTEAFF
TGCAACGTTGATTGGGCCAACACTGAAGCTTTCTTT
>NA|TRBV6-5|14|TRBJ2-7|NA
CASSLGPNHYEQYF
TGTGCCAGCAGTTTGGGCCCTAACCATTACGAGCAGTACTTC
>NA|TRBV5-1|14|TRBJ1-1|NA
CASSLGQGIDEAFF
TGCGCCAGCAGCTTGGGGCAGGGGATAGATGAAGCTTTCTTT
>NA|TRBV7-9|12|TRBJ2-5|NA
CASSPGVETQYF
TGTGCCAGCAGCCCGGGGGTAGAGACCCAGTACTTC
>NA|TRBV7-6|14|TRBJ2-1|TRBD2
CASSLAASGNEQFF
TGTGCCAGCAGCTTAGCGGCTAGCGGGAATGAGCAGTTCTTC
>NA|TRBV28|16|TRBJ1-5|NA
CASSSNPWQINQPQHF
TGTGCCAGCAGTAGTAACCCTTGGCAGATTAATCAGCCCCAGCATTTT
>NA|TRBV28|13|TRBJ2-5|TRBD1
CASSPQGAGTQYF
TGTGCCAGCAGTCCGCAGGGGGCGGGGACCCAGTACTTC
>NA|TRBV6-5|14|TRBJ2-3|TRBD1
CASSRTGSTDTQYF
TGTGCCAGCAGTCGGACAGGCAGCACAGATACGCAGTATTTT
>NA|TRBV15|17|TRBJ2-1|TRBD2
CATSSVVAGGPFNEQFF
TGTGCCACCAGCAGTGTCGTAGCGGGGGGGCCCTTCAATGAGCAGTTCTTC
>few|TRBV9|15|TRBJ1-2|NA
CASSVVRQVDYGYTF
TGTGCCAGCAGCGTAGTGAGACAGGTGGACTATGGCTACACCTTC